The 19 T cell receptor beta chains in this list originate from one sample, sequenced in a study of PD-1 blockade in classical Hodgkin lymphoma (dated by TCRdb to 2020 to 2021). Per the publication, the time point label means: cycle 4 day 1 (C4D1), after five to seven weeks of nivolumab. Every trial patient had relapsed after autologous stem cell transplantation, and cohorts A, B and C differed in prior brentuximab vedotin exposure. The library was produced with the immunoSEQ multiplex PCR assay. TCRdb carries this immuneACCESS record with in-frame sequences only. Its versions omit some clonotypes, under half of them owing to an unresolved V gene in the studies checked, with the rest unexplained. The sample data list almost 95,000 clones, and about 83% of these were observed just once. The top ten clones comprise 15% to 20% of the sample. This material consisted of peripheral blood mononuclear cells (PBMCs), taken before the fourth cycle of nivolumab. These receptor sequences come from a human donor with classical Hodgkin lymphoma.

The genes are TRBV2 and TRBJ2-3; no definite D call. Trimming removed 3 bases at V and 2 bases at J, with 9 bases between. Per germline, CDR1 SNHLY and CDR2 FYNNEI. The CDR3 has 14 residues. As DNA, the CDR3 is TGTGCCAGCAGTGACGGTATCCACACAGATACGCAGTATTTT. It translates to CASSDGIHTDTQYF.

The CDR3 reads CASSPGQGFEKLFF. CDR3 DNA sequence: TGTGCCAGCAGCCCCGGACAGGGCTTCGAAAAACTGTTTTTT. The chain recombines TRBV7-8 with TRBJ1-4; 8 nucleotides agree with TRBD1. Germline V CDR1 and CDR2: SGHVS, FQNEAQ. There are 14 residues in the CDR3. The V and J ends lost 5 bases and 8 bases, in that order; junction bases with no gene match: 7. The whole variable domain, remainder taken from reference TRBV7-8 and TRBJ1-4, is GAGVSQSPRYKVAKRGQDVALRCDPISGHVSLFWYQQALGQGPEFLTYFQNEAQLDKSGLPSDRFFAERPEGSVSTLKIQRTQQEDSAVYLCASSPGQGFEKLFFGSGTQLSVL.

The chain uses TRBV10-3 and TRBJ1-5; the match to TRBD1 covers 8 bases. Trimming took 0 bases from V and 6 from J; bases not matched to a gene: 4. The length of the CDR3 is 15 residues. Germline CDR1 reads ENHRY; CDR2 reads SYGVKD. In nucleotides, the CDR3 is TGTGCCATCAGTGAGTCGACAGGGGTGACTCAGCCCCAGCATTTT. This gives the protein CAISESTGVTQPQHF.

The chain combines TRBV6-5 with TRBJ1-5; D not certain. In germline, CDR1 is MNHEY, CDR2 SVGAGI. This CDR3 has 15 amino acids. V shed 2 bases and J shed 0 bases, with 8 bases lying between them. The CDR3 is CASSYQAYSNQPQHF. CDR3 DNA: TGTGCCAGCAGTTACCAAGCATATAGCAATCAGCCCCAGCATTTT.

The chain joins TRBV10-2 to TRBJ1-5, with a tentative D call TRBD1 (5 bases). The CDR3 sequence is 15 residues long. Germline CDR1 WSHSY, CDR2 SAAADI. V lost 1 base to trimming and J lost 13 bases, with 20 bases between them. DNA for the CDR3: TGCGCCAGCAGTGAGTTTGGGGGTGGGCCAGCCACGCAGCATTTT. It is translated as CASSEFGGGPATQHF.

The rearrangement joins TRBV4-1 to TRBJ1-2, with a weak D call TRBD1 (5 bases). CDR1 MGHRA and CDR2 YSYEKL come from the germline V gene. V lost 0 bases, J lost 12 bases, and 14 bases lay in between. CDR3 length equals 13 residues. Here the CDR3 DNA reads TGCGCCAGCAGCCAAGATTTTGAGGGGCCCGACACCTTC. Amino acids: CASSQDFEGPDTF.

The V gene is TRBV7-2, the J gene TRBJ2-5; D not resolved. V was trimmed by 5 bases and J by 7 bases, leaving 14 bases between them. The CDR3 length is 13 residues. Germline V gene sequence: CDR1 SGHTA, CDR2 FQGNSA. The DNA for the CDR3 is TGTGCCAGCAGCCCCGGACCCTTAGGGACCCAGTACTTC. Translation gives CASSPGPLGTQYF. The complete variable domain, with remaining parts taken from reference TRBV7-2 and TRBJ2-5, reads GAGVSQSPSNKVTEKGKDVELRCDPISGHTALYWYRQSLGQGLEFLIYFQGNSAPDKSGLPSDRFSAERTGGSVSTLTIQRTQQEDSAVYLCASSPGPLGTQYFGPGTRLLVL.

The V and J genes are TRBV7-6 and TRBJ1-3, with 7 positions matching TRBD1. This CDR3 has 17 residues. V was pared by 1 base and J by 3 bases, with 9 bases of the junction left unmatched. Germline CDR1 and CDR2: SGHVS and FNYEAQ. Here the CDR3 reads CASSLGFPQGHGNTIYF. CDR3 nucleotide sequence: TGTGCCAGCAGCTTAGGCTTCCCACAGGGGCATGGAAACACCATATATTTT.

This clone was seen a handful of times. This sequence joins TRBV12-5 and TRBJ2-2, with TRBD1 matching over 9 bases. V gave up 5 bases and J gave up 4 bases; unmatched junction bases: 8. Germline V gene sequence: CDR1 LGHNT, CDR2 FRNRAP. This CDR3 has 16 amino acids. The CDR3 DNA reads TGTGCTAGTGGTCCCCAAAACAGGGGGCGCACCGGGGAGCTGTTTTTT. Its translation is CASGPQNRGRTGELFF.

The chain is built from TRBV9 and TRBJ2-5; D could derive from TRBD1 or TRBD2 (5 bases each). V dropped 0 bases and J dropped 2 bases, with 8 bases sitting between them. CDR1 SGDLS and CDR2 YYNGEE come from the germline V gene. The length of the CDR3 is 14 residues. CDR3 in DNA: TGTGCCAGCAGCGTAGCGAGGGGACAAGAGACCCAGTACTTC. Protein product: CASSVARGQETQYF. The full variable domain, with the rest looked up from reference TRBV9 and TRBJ2-5, is DSGVTQTPKHLITATGQRVTLRCSPRSGDLSVYWYQQSLDQGLQFLIQYYNGEERAKGNILERFSAQQFPDLHSELNLSSLELGDSALYFCASSVARGQETQYFGPGTRLLVL.

This sequence joins TRBV30 and TRBJ2-7, with a possible D match to TRBD1 (5 bases). This CDR3 region has 16 residues. Looked up from germline, CDR1 is GTSNPN and CDR2 is SVGIG (reference sequence). V lost 1 base to trimming and J lost 5 bases, with 21 bases between them. In nucleotides, the CDR3 is TGTGCCTGGAGTGGTTGGGTTCTGGGGCTGAAGAACGAGCAGTACTTC. Encoded protein: CAWSGWVLGLKNEQYF.

J is TRBJ1-4 and V is TRBV30; D is undetermined. The CDR3 contains 18 residues. From germline, CDR1 is GTSNPN and CDR2 SVGIG (reference sequence). V was clipped by 1 base and J by 7 bases, with 25 bases between them. This chain's CDR3 is CAWSGARSRGVVGEKLFF. The DNA for the CDR3 is TGTGCCTGGAGTGGCGCCAGGTCGCGGGGAGTGGTAGGTGAAAAACTGTTTTTT.

As regards this clone: Other DNA sequences in the sample encode the same CDR3. The chain carries TRBV5-1 and TRBJ1-1; D remains ambiguous. This CDR3 is built from 14 residues. V was cut by 0 bases and J by 1 base, with 7 bases left in between. Germline loops: CDR1 SGHRS, CDR2 YFSETQ. The CDR3 protein is CASSLVAGNTEAFF. The CDR3 DNA reads TGCGCCAGCAGCTTGGTGGCCGGGAACACTGAAGCTTTCTTT.

This chain connects TRBV30 to TRBJ2-1, with D tentatively TRBD2 (5 bases). Germline loops: CDR1 GTSNPN, CDR2 SVGIG (reference sequence). Trimming pared 3 bases from V and 0 bases from J, leaving 12 bases between. The CDR3 has 15 amino acids. CDR3 bases: TGTGCCTGGAGCGGAACTAGTCACTCCTACAATGAGCAGTTCTTC. Translated: CAWSGTSHSYNEQFF. The variable domain in full, with the rest retrieved from reference TRBV30 and TRBJ2-1, is SQTIHQWPATLVQPVGSPLSLECTVEGTSNPNLYWYRQAAGRGLQLLFYSVGIGQISSEVPQNLSASRPQDRQFILSSKKLLLSDSGFYLCAWSGTSHSYNEQFFGPGTRLTVL.

J is TRBJ1-2 and V is TRBV5-1; D perhaps matches TRBD1 (6 bases). Trimming pared 4 bases from V and 7 bases from J, leaving 11 bases between. The CDR3 has 12 residues. Germline V gene data show CDR1 as SGHRS and CDR2 as YFSETQ. The CDR3 DNA reads as TGCGCCAGCAGCCCAGGACAGTTTGGCTACACCTTC. Amino acid sequence: CASSPGQFGYTF. Looking up the rest from reference TRBV5-1 and TRBJ1-2 gives the full variable domain: KAGVTQTPRYLIKTRGQQVTLSCSPISGHRSVSWYQQTPGQGLQFLFEYFSETQRNKGNFPGRFSGRQFSNSRSEMNVSTLELGDSALYLCASSPGQFGYTFGSGTRLTVV.

This sequence joins TRBV19 and TRBJ2-7; 9 bases map to TRBD1. The CDR3 is 15 residues long. Per the germline V gene, CDR1 is LNHDA and CDR2 is SQIVND (reference sequence). Trimming took 5 bases from V and 6 from J; bases not matched to a gene: 11. CDR3 bases: TGTGCCAGTAGTTGGCCTCGACAGGGGGTTAGCGAGCAGTACTTC. It is translated as CASSWPRQGVSEQYF.

The V gene is TRBV5-4, the J gene TRBJ2-7; 11 bases match TRBD2. The germline V gene has CDR1 SGHNT and CDR2 YYREEE (reference sequence). The junction had 3 bases not matched to a gene; V was cut back by 4 bases and J by 3 bases. This CDR3 is 14 amino acids long. For the CDR3, the DNA is TGTGCCAGCAGCCCCGGGACTAGCGGCTACGAGCAGTACTTC. It specifies CASSPGTSGYEQYF.

The V call is TRBV5-5, the J call TRBJ1-1; D might be TRBD1 (5 bases). V was pared by 1 base and J by 3 bases, with 10 bases between. The CDR3 is 14 amino acids. Germline V gene data show CDR1 as SGHKS and CDR2 as YYEKEE (reference sequence). The CDR3 DNA sequence: TGTGCCAGCAGCTTGAACCCGGGGGACACTGAAGCTTTCTTT. The encoded protein is CASSLNPGDTEAFF.

The chain links TRBV4-2 to TRBJ2-3, with 8 positions matching TRBD1. The length of the CDR3 is 19 residues. Unmatched junction bases numbered 15, after V lost 0 bases and J lost 4 bases. Germline V CDR1 and CDR2: LGHNA, YNFKEQ. This CDR3 reads CASSQERDRQGNRADTQYF. CDR3 nucleotide sequence: TGTGCCAGCAGCCAAGAAAGGGATCGACAGGGGAATAGGGCAGATACGCAGTATTTT.